The 5 T cell receptor beta chains in this list originate from one sample, sequenced in a study of cytomegalovirus exposure and HLA in healthy donors. The protocol was immunoSEQ multiplex PCR, while the TCRdb copy is restricted to in-frame clones and leaves out a portion. The sample includes 140,000 or so clones, about nine tenths of them seen just once. The sequenced sample was PBMCs. These receptors were collected from a man younger than 35 in good health and CMV-seropositive.

The chain carries TRBV6-5 and TRBJ2-7; weak D call: TRBD2 (7 bases). CDR1 is MNHEY and CDR2 is SVGAGI in the germline V gene. V was pared by 5 bases and J by 5 bases, with 16 bases between. This CDR3 is 14 amino acids long. The CDR3 spells CASSRGGGANEQYF. The CDR3 DNA is TGTGCCAGCAGTCGGGGAGGGGGGGCCAACGAGCAGTACTTC.

In its sample, this clone was seen a few times. The V gene is TRBV6-1, the J gene TRBJ2-7, with TRBD1 matching 7 bases. V trimming: 9 bases; J trimming: 0 bases; junction bases outside the gene matches: 8. The CDR3 extends over 14 amino acids. Germline CDR1 is MNHNS and CDR2 is SASEGT. CDR3 nucleotide sequence: TGTGCCAGTGAAGCGGCAGGGGGCTCCTACGAGCAGTACTTC. Its protein product is CASEAAGGSYEQYF.

The rearrangement joins TRBV28 to TRBJ1-2; D ambiguous. Germline V CDR1 and CDR2: MDHEN, SYDVKM. This CDR3 has 12 amino acids. The germline V and J ends were trimmed by 5 bases and 7 bases, with 11 bases remaining between them. The CDR3 reads CASSRGVTGYTF. Here the CDR3 DNA reads TGTGCCAGCAGTCGCGGGGTGACTGGCTACACCTTC.

The chain uses TRBV18 and TRBJ2-7, with D perhaps TRBD2 (6 bases). V gave up 6 bases and J gave up 3 bases, with 15 bases separating them. The germline gives CDR1 KGHSH, CDR2 LQKENI. This CDR3 spans 14 amino acids. The CDR3 DNA sequence: TGTGCCAGCTCCGACGGGGGTGGAAGCTACGAGCAGTACTTC. This encodes CASSDGGGSYEQYF.

The V gene is TRBV27, the J gene TRBJ2-5; D might be TRBD2 (6 bases). From germline, CDR1 is MNHEY and CDR2 SMNVEV (reference sequence). The CDR3 extends over 12 amino acids. V was shortened by 8 bases and J by 9 bases, with 16 bases between the two germline ends. The CDR3 region is CASRGLTRAQYF. The CDR3 region has the DNA TGTGCCAGCCGGGGGTTGACACGGGCCCAGTACTTC.